The 26 T cell receptor beta chains listed next were all sequenced from one sample in a study of neoadjuvant nivolumab and ipilimumab in lung cancer. Profiling relied on immunoSEQ multiplex PCR, and the TCRdb table lists in-frame clones only, not all of them. The sample includes 25,000 to 30,000 clones, about 80% of them seen just once. This specimen consisted of tumor tissue, obtained after neoadjuvant nivolumab, alone or with ipilimumab, at or shortly before surgery. Every receptor here comes from an adult with non-small cell lung cancer.

This rearrangement joins TRBV7-3 to TRBJ2-3; 10 nucleotides match TRBD2. The CDR3 is 16 amino acids. CDR1 and CDR2 (germline): SGHTA, FQGTGA. V gave up 3 bases and J gave up 6 bases; unmatched junction bases: 9. The CDR3 nucleotides are TGTGCCAGCAGCTTTGGTAGCGGGGGGTTGGTGGATACGCAGTATTTT. Its translation: CASSFGSGGLVDTQYF. Full variable domain (missing parts from reference TRBV7-3 and TRBJ2-3): GAGVSQTPSNKVTEKGKYVELRCDPISGHTALYWYRQSLGQGPEFLIYFQGTGAADDSGLPNDRFFAVRPEGSVSTLKIQRTERGDSAVYLCASSFGSGGLVDTQYFGPGTRLTVL.

This clone was counted a few times. The chain uses TRBV18 and TRBJ2-5; D possibly corresponds to TRBD2 (5 bases). Trimming stripped 8 bases from V and 4 bases from J, with 11 bases between. Germline V lookup: CDR1 KGHSH, CDR2 LQKENI. The CDR3 loop spans 12 amino acids. CDR3 residues: CASRGSRETQYF. The CDR3 DNA follows: TGTGCCAGCCGCGGGTCCCGAGAGACCCAGTACTTC.

This chain joins TRBV6-5 and TRBJ2-7; 13 bases are a match to TRBD2. This CDR3 spans 14 amino acids. Trimming took 5 bases from V and 3 from J; bases not matched to a gene: 1. CDR1 and CDR2 from the germline V gene are MNHEY and SVGAGI. The CDR3 here is CASSRTSGGYEQYF. The DNA of the CDR3 is TGTGCCAGCAGTCGGACTAGCGGGGGCTACGAGCAGTACTTC.

The chain joins TRBV5-1 to TRBJ1-2; possibly TRBD1 for D (6 bases). From germline, CDR1 is SGHRS and CDR2 YFSETQ. This CDR3 is 15 amino acids long. V gave up 4 bases and J gave up 2 bases, with 15 bases separating them. CDR3 protein: CASSPGAVSNYGYTF. The CDR3 region has the DNA TGCGCCAGCAGCCCGGGGGCGGTCTCCAACTATGGCTACACCTTC.

CDR3 region: CAWRMRGRTTDTQYF. CDR3 in DNA: TGTGCCTGGAGGATGAGGGGGCGCACCACAGATACGCAGTATTTT. The V gene is TRBV30, the J gene TRBJ2-3, with TRBD1 matching 7 bases. CDR1 and CDR2 from the germline V gene are GTSNPN and SVGIG (reference sequence). The CDR3 covers 15 residues. V dropped 3 bases and J dropped 2; count of bases not matched to a gene: 8.

V usage is TRBV7-9 and J usage is TRBJ1-6; maybe TRBD1 (5 bases). Germline V gene sequence: CDR1 SEHNR, CDR2 FQNEAQ (reference sequence). The V end lost 6 bases, the J end lost 4 bases, and 16 bases lay between the germline ends. This CDR3 comprises 16 residues. CDR3 amino acids: CASRRMGGTYNSPLHF. The CDR3 DNA reads TGTGCCAGCAGGCGAATGGGGGGAACGTATAATTCACCCCTCCACTTT.

CDR3 in DNA: TGTGCCAGCTCACCTAGCGGGGGGGCGTATGAGCAGTTCTTC. It yields the protein CASSPSGGAYEQFF. The rearrangement joins TRBV18 to TRBJ2-1; 11 positions agree with TRBD2. The CDR3 sequence is 14 residues long. V dropped 3 bases and J dropped 8; count of bases not matched to a gene: 3. The germline V gene has CDR1 KGHSH and CDR2 LQKENI.

This clone has just a few counts. V gene TRBV30 combines with J gene TRBJ2-6; D not certain. Germline CDR1 and CDR2: GTSNPN and SVGIG (reference sequence). The CDR3 length is 16 residues. V was shortened by 3 bases and J by 0 bases, with 12 bases between the two germline ends. CDR3 residues: CAWSVGAISGANVLTF. The CDR3 bases are TGTGCCTGGAGCGTCGGAGCTATCTCTGGGGCCAACGTCCTGACTTTC.

V is TRBV5-4 and J is TRBJ2-5; perhaps TRBD2 as D (6 bases). This CDR3 spans 14 amino acids. The V gene lost 2 bases and the J gene lost 5 bases, with 13 bases spanning the gap. The germline V gene has CDR1 SGHNT and CDR2 YYREEE (reference sequence). This CDR3 reads CASSLGGARETQYF. The CDR3 DNA reads as TGTGCCAGCAGCTTAGGAGGGGCCAGGGAGACCCAGTACTTC. The variable domain in full, completed from reference TRBV5-4 and TRBJ2-5, reads ETGVTQSPTHLIKTRGQQVTLRCSSQSGHNTVSWYQQALGQGPQFIFQYYREEENGRGNFPPRFSGLQFPNYSSELNVNALELDDSALYLCASSLGGARETQYFGPGTRLLVL.

The chain joins TRBV2 to TRBJ2-1; TRBD2 agrees at 13 bases. The V gene end was trimmed by 6 bases and the J gene end by 2 bases; junction bases not matched to a gene: 1. In germline, CDR1 is SNHLY, CDR2 FYNNEI. CDR3 length: 15 residues. CDR3 coding DNA: TGTGCCAGCAGGGGGACTAGCGGGACCTACAATGAGCAGTTCTTC. Residues: CASRGTSGTYNEQFF.

The CDR3 reads CASSPRGPSGGSDNEQFF. As DNA, the CDR3 is TGTGCCAGCAGCCCAAGGGGGCCTAGCGGGGGGTCCGACAATGAGCAGTTCTTC. This chain joins TRBV7-2 and TRBJ2-1; 11 bases are shared with TRBD2. The trim removed 5 bases at V and 5 bases at J, leaving 14 bases unmatched. Germline V gives CDR1 SGHTA, CDR2 FQGNSA. The CDR3 totals 18 residues.

The chain uses TRBV30 and TRBJ2-1, with D perhaps matching TRBD1 or TRBD2 (6 bases each). The CDR3 has 13 amino acids. Germline CDR1 is GTSNPN and CDR2 is SVGIG (reference sequence). Trimming stripped 4 bases from V and 7 bases from J, with 14 bases between. The CDR3 reads CAWNIGGRNEQFF. In DNA form, the CDR3 reads TGTGCCTGGAATATCGGGGGCCGGAATGAGCAGTTCTTC.

The rearrangement joins TRBV7-9 to TRBJ2-4; TRBD2 matches at 9 bases. The CDR3 has 15 residues. From germline, CDR1 is SEHNR and CDR2 FQNEAQ (reference sequence). Trimming removed 2 bases from V and 1 base from J; junction bases left unmatched: 0. The CDR3 loop reads CASSLSGGAKNIQYF. Written as DNA, the CDR3 is TGTGCCAGCAGCTTAAGCGGGGGGGCCAAAAACATTCAGTACTTC.

This chain uses TRBV4-3 with TRBJ1-1; a possible D gene is TRBD1 (6 bases). V was cut by 2 bases and J by 4 bases, with 11 bases left in between. This CDR3 contains 14 residues. Germline V CDR1 and CDR2: LGHNA, YSLEER. The CDR3 is CASSQTNRATEAFF. The CDR3 nucleotides read TGCGCCAGCAGCCAAACTAACAGGGCCACTGAAGCTTTCTTT.

The CDR3 here is CATSRDNWGLAGAATDTQYF. The DNA for the CDR3 is TGTGCCACCAGCAGAGACAACTGGGGACTAGCGGGCGCTGCCACAGATACGCAGTATTTT. The V and J genes are TRBV15 and TRBJ2-3; 12 bases line up with TRBD2. V was clipped by 0 bases and J by 2 bases; unmatched bases: 12. The CDR3 contains 20 residues. Germline lookup yields CDR1 LNHNV and CDR2 YYDKDF (reference sequence).

This clone was seen once. The chain joins TRBV5-4 to TRBJ1-2, with 9 bases matching TRBD1. This CDR3 has 15 residues. J lost 8 bases, V lost 0 bases, and 8 bases had no gene match. Per germline, CDR1 SGHNT and CDR2 YYREEE (reference sequence). CDR3 nucleotides: TGTGCCAGCAGCTTGGGGGTGACAGGGGGGTACGGCTACACCTTC. As protein: CASSLGVTGGYGYTF.

The genes are TRBV10-3 and TRBJ2-7, with D tentatively TRBD1 (5 bases). CDR3 length: 15 residues. V lost 9 bases and J 3 bases, leaving 21 bases between the germline ends. Germline CDR1 is ENHRY and CDR2 is SYGVKD. In DNA form, the CDR3 reads TGTGCCATGAGCCAGGGTGGTGGGCAAGGCTACGAGCAGTACTTC. Protein product: CAMSQGGGQGYEQYF.

This clone occurred a few times. The CDR3 DNA reads TGTGCCAGCAGCCCTACTAGCGGGTCCTACAATGAGCAGTTCTTC. This encodes CASSPTSGSYNEQFF. The chain has TRBV7-3 and TRBJ2-1; 9 positions match TRBD2. CDR1 SGHTA and CDR2 FQGTGA come from the germline V gene. Trimming took 5 bases from V and 1 from J; bases not matched to a gene: 3. This CDR3 has 15 amino acids.

This chain joins TRBV5-1 and TRBJ2-7, with D perhaps TRBD1 or TRBD2 (5 bases each). Deletions cut 4 bases from V and 2 bases from J, with 13 bases between. Germline lookup yields CDR1 SGHRS and CDR2 YFSETQ. This CDR3 region has 14 residues. CDR3 in amino acids: CASSKGDGPYEQYF. The CDR3 DNA is TGCGCCAGCAGCAAAGGGGACGGCCCCTACGAGCAGTACTTC.

The chain has TRBV27 and TRBJ1-6; D is possibly TRBD1 (6 bases). This CDR3 region has 15 residues. The germline V and J ends were trimmed by 6 bases and 3 bases, with 12 bases remaining between them. Germline CDR1 and CDR2: MNHEY and SMNVEV (reference sequence). Here the CDR3 reads CASSQEGHYNSPLHF. CDR3 nucleotides: TGTGCCAGCAGCCAAGAGGGACACTATAATTCACCCCTCCACTTT.

This clone has more than one count but fewer than ten. The chain recombines TRBV18 with TRBJ1-5; D remains unclear. This CDR3 is built from 13 residues. Germline CDR1 and CDR2: KGHSH and LQKENI. Deletions cut 6 bases from V and 4 bases from J, with 10 bases between. CDR3 in DNA: TGTGCCAGCTCTGAGACACGAAATCAGCCCCAGCATTTT. Amino acid sequence: CASSETRNQPQHF.

This chain connects TRBV9 to TRBJ2-3; TRBD2 might be the D (7 bases). Germline V gives CDR1 SGDLS, CDR2 YYNGEE. CDR3 size: 16 residues. Trimming stripped 1 base from V and 2 bases from J, with 14 bases between. The CDR3 nucleotides are TGTGCCAGCAGCGTATCCGCGGGGGCCTCCACAGATACGCAGTATTTT. As protein: CASSVSAGASTDTQYF.

The chain uses TRBV20-1 and TRBJ2-5, with TRBD2 matching 8 bases. CDR1 and CDR2 from the germline V gene are DFQATT and SNEGSKA (reference sequence). The J segment lost 9 bases and the V segment lost 5 bases, leaving 5 bases of the junction unmatched. The CDR3 runs to 11 residues. The DNA of the CDR3 is TGCAGTGCTTTGGTCGGGGGGGCCCAGTACTTC. Encoded protein: CSALVGGAQYF.

The CDR3 here is CASSYTGARTDTQYF. The CDR3 DNA follows: TGTGCCAGCAGCTATACAGGGGCCCGCACAGATACGCAGTATTTT. The chain combines TRBV7-9 with TRBJ2-3; TRBD1 matches 7 bases. Germline CDR1 and CDR2: SEHNR and FQNEAQ (reference sequence). The CDR3 is 15 amino acids. Losses at the gene ends were 4 bases for V and 1 base for J; bases not matched to a gene: 5.

The V gene is TRBV11-2, the J gene TRBJ2-5; 8 bases align to TRBD2. After removal of 1 base from V and 7 bases from J, the junction contained 8 bases not matched to a gene. Looked up from germline, CDR1 is SGHAT and CDR2 is FQNNGV. There are 15 residues in the CDR3. In DNA form, the CDR3 reads TGTGCCAGCAGCTTAGCGGGGGGACTAGATGGGACCCAGTACTTC. Its translation is CASSLAGGLDGTQYF. The full variable domain, in which reference TRBV11-2 and TRBJ2-5 provide the parts outside the CDR3, is EAGVAQSPRYKIIEKRQSVAFWCNPISGHATLYWYQQILGQGPKLLIQFQNNGVVDDSQLPKDRFSAERLKGVDSTLKIQPAKLEDSAVYLCASSLAGGLDGTQYFGPGTRLLVL.

The rearrangement links TRBV6-1 to TRBJ2-1, with D unresolved. V shed 1 base and J shed 8 bases, with 12 bases lying between them. There are 14 residues in the CDR3. The germline gives CDR1 MNHNS, CDR2 SASEGT. CDR3 DNA sequence: TGTGCCAGCAGTGAAGGACGGGCAACCCATGAGCAGTTCTTC. It translates to CASSEGRATHEQFF.